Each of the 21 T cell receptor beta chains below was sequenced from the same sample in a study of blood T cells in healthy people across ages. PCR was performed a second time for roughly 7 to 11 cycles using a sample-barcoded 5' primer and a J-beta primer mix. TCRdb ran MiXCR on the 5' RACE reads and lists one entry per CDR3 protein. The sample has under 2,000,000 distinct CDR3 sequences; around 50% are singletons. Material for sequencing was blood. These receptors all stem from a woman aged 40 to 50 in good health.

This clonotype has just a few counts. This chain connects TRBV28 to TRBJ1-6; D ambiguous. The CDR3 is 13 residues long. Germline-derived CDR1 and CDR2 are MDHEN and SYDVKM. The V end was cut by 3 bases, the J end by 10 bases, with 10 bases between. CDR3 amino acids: CASSFEGPSPLHF. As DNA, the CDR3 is TGTGCCAGCAGTTTTGAGGGTCCGTCACCCCTCCACTTT. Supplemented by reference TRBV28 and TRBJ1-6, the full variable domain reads DVKVTQSSRYLVKRTGEKVFLECVQDMDHENMFWYRQDPGLGLRLIYFSYDVKMKEKGDIPEGYSVSREKKERFSLILESASTNQTSMYLCASSFEGPSPLHFGNGTRLTVT.

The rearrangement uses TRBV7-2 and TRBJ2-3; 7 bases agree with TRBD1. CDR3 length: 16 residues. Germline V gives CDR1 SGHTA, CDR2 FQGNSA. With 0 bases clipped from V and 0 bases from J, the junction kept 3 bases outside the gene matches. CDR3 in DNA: TGTGCCAGCAGCTTAGCGGACAGGCTCAGCACAGATACGCAGTATTTT. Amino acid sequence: CASSLADRLSTDTQYF.

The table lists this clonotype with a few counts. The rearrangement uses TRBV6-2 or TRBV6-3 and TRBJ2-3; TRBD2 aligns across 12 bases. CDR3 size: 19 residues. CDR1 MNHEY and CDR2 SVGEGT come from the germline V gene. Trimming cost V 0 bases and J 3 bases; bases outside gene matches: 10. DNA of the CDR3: TGTGCCAGCAGTTACTCGATATCCTCCGGACTAGCGGGGACAGATACGCAGTATTTT. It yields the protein CASSYSISSGLAGTDTQYF.

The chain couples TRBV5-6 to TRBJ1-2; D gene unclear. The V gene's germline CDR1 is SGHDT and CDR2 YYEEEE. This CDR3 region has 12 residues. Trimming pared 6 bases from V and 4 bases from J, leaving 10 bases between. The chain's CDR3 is CASTGGFYGYTF. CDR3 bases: TGTGCCAGCACCGGCGGCTTCTATGGCTACACCTTC. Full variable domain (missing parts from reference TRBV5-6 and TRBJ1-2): DAGVTQSPTHLIKTRGQQVTLRCSPKSGHDTVSWYQQALGQGPQFIFQYYEEEERQRGNFPDRFSGHQFPNYSSELNVNALLLGDSALYLCASTGGFYGYTFGSGTRLTVV.

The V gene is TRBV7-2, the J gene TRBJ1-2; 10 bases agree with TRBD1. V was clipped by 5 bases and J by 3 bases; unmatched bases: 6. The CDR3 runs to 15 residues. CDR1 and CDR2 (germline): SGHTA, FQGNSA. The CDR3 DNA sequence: TGTGCCAGCAGCAAGACAGGGGGCGCCTACTATGGCTACACCTTC. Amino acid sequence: CASSKTGGAYYGYTF. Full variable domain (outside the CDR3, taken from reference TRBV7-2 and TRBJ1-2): GAGVSQSPSNKVTEKGKDVELRCDPISGHTALYWYRQSLGQGLEFLIYFQGNSAPDKSGLPSDRFSAERTGGSVSTLTIQRTQQEDSAVYLCASSKTGGAYYGYTFGSGTRLTVV.

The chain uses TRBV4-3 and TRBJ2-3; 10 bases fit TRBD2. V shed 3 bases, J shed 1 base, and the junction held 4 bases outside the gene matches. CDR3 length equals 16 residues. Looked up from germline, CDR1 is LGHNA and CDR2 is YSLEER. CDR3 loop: CASSQFGTSGTDTQYF. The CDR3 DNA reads TGCGCCAGCAGCCAGTTTGGGACTAGCGGCACAGATACGCAGTATTTT.

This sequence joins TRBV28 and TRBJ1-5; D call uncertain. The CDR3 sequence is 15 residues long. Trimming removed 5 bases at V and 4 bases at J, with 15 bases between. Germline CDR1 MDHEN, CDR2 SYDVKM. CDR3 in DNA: TGTGCCAGCAGTCCCCCGACGGGGAAGAATCAGCCCCAGCATTTT. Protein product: CASSPPTGKNQPQHF.

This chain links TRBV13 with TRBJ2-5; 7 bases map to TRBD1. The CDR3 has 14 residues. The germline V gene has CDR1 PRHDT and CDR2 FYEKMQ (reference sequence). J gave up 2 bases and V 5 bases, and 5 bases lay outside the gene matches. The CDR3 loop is CASSAQGQQETQYF. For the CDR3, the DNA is TGTGCCAGCAGCGCCCAGGGACAGCAAGAGACCCAGTACTTC.

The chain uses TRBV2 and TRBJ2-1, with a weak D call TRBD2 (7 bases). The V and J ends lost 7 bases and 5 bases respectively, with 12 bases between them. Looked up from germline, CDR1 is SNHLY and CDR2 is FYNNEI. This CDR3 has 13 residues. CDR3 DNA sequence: TGTGCCAGCATGAGGGGGGGGAACAATGAGCAGTTCTTC. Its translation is CASMRGGNNEQFF.

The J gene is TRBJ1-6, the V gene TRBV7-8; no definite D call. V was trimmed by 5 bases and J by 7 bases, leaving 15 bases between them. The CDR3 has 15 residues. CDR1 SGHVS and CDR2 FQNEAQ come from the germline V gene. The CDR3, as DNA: TGTGCCAGCAGCGCAAGGGCCAACGGCAATTCACCCCTCCACTTT. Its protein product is CASSARANGNSPLHF.

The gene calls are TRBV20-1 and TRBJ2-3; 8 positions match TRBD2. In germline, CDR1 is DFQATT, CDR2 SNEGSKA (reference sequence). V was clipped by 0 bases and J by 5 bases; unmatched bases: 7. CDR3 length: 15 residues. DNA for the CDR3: TGCAGTGCTAGAGATCCCGGGGGGGCTGAAGATACGCAGTATTTT. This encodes CSARDPGGAEDTQYF.

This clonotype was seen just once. CDR3 sequence: CASSPLKAHSGANVLTF. The DNA for the CDR3 is TGTGCCAGCTCACCACTTAAAGCTCACTCTGGGGCCAACGTCCTGACTTTC. The J gene is TRBJ2-6, the V gene TRBV18; D unclear. Germline CDR1 is KGHSH and CDR2 is LQKENI. The CDR3 extends over 17 amino acids. V lost 1 base and J 0 bases, leaving 10 bases between the germline ends.

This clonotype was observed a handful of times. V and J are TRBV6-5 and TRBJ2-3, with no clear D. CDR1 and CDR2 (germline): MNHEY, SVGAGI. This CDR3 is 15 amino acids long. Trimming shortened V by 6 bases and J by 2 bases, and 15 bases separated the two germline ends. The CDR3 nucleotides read TGTGCCAGCAGCTCCTTTCCGGTGGCCACAGATACGCAGTATTTT. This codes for CASSSFPVATDTQYF.

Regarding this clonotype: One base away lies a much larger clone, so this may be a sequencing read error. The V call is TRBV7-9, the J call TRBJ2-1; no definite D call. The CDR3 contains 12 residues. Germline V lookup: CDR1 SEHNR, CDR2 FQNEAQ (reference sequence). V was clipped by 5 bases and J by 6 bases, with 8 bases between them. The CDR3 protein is CASSPNCNEQFF. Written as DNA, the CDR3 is TGTGCCAGCAGCCCCAACTGCAATGAGCAGTTCTTC.

CDR3 in DNA: TGCGCCAGCAGCCAAGTTCAGGGGGTTGACTATGGCTACACCTTC. It is translated as CASSQVQGVDYGYTF. This chain links TRBV4-1 with TRBJ1-2, with 7 bases that match TRBD1. Germline lookup yields CDR1 MGHRA and CDR2 YSYEKL. The CDR3 is made up of 15 amino acids. Trimming removed 1 base from V and 3 bases from J; junction bases left unmatched: 5.

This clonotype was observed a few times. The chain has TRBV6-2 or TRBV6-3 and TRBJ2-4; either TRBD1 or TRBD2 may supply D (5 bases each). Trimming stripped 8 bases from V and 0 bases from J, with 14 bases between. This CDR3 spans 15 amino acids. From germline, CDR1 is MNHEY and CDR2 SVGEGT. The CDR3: CASRGTALAKNIQYF. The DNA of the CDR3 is TGTGCCAGCCGTGGGACCGCCCTAGCCAAAAACATTCAGTACTTC.

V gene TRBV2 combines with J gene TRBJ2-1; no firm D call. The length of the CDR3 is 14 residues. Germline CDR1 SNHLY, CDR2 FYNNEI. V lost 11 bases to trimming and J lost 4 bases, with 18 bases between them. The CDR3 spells CAGNVGSRYNEQFF. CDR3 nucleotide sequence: TGTGCCGGCAACGTGGGATCAAGATACAATGAGCAGTTCTTC.

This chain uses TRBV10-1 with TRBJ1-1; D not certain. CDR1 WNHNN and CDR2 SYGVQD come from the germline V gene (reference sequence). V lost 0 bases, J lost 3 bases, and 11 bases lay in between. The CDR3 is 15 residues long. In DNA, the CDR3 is TGCGCCAGCAGTGAGTCTAGGGATGCATACACTGAAGCTTTCTTT. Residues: CASSESRDAYTEAFF.

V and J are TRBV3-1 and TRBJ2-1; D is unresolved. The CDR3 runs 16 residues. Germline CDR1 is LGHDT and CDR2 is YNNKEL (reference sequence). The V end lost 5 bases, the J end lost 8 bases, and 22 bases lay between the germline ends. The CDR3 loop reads CASSSPTGPEVDEQFF. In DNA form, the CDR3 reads TGTGCCAGCAGCTCTCCCACCGGACCAGAGGTCGATGAGCAGTTCTTC.

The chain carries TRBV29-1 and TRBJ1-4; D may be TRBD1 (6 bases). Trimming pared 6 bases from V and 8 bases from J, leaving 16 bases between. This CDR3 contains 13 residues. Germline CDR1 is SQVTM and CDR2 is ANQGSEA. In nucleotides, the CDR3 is TGCAGCGTGGCCAGGGGTCAAGGCGAAAAACTGTTTTTT. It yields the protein CSVARGQGEKLFF. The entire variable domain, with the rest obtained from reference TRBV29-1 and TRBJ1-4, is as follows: SAVISQKPSRDICQRGTSLTIQCQVDSQVTMMFWYRQQPGQSLTLIATANQGSEATYESGFVIDKFPISRPNLTFSTLTVSNMSPEDSSIYLCSVARGQGEKLFFGSGTQLSVL.

The CDR3 reads CASSWTGHSNQPQHF. In DNA form, the CDR3 reads TGTGCCAGCAGTTGGACAGGCCATAGCAATCAGCCCCAGCATTTT. The chain has TRBV7-2 and TRBJ1-5, with TRBD1 matching 7 bases. The J segment lost 0 bases and the V segment lost 6 bases, leaving 5 bases of the junction unmatched. The CDR3 has 15 residues. Germline V CDR1 and CDR2: SGHTA, FQGNSA.